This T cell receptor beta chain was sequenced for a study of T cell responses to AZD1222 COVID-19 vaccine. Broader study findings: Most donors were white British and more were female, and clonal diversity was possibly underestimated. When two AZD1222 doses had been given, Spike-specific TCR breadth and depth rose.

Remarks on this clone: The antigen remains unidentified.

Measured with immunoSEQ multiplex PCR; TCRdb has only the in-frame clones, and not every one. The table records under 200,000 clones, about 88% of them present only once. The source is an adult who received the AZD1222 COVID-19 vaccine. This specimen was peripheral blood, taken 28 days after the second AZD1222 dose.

CDR3 sequence reads: CASSLKGNTEAFF. CDR3 DNA sequence: TGTGCCAGCAGCTTAAAGGGGAACACTGAAGCTTTCTTT. The chain uses TRBV11-1 and TRBJ1-1; D gene unclear. Deletions cut 2 bases from V and 1 base from J, with 5 bases between. The CDR3 contains 13 residues. Germline V gives CDR1 SGHAT, CDR2 FQDESV (reference sequence).